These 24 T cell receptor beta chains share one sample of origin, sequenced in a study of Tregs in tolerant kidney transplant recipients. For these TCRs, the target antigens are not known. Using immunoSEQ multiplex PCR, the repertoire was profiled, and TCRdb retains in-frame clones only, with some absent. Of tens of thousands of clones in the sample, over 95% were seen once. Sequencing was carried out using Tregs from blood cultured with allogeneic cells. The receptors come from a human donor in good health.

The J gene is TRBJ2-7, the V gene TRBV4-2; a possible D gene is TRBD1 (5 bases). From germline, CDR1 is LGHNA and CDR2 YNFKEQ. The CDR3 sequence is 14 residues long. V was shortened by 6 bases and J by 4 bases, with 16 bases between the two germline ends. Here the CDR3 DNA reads TGTGCCAGCAGTCAGCCGCAGGGAAGGTACGAGCAGTACTTC. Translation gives CASSQPQGRYEQYF.

In DNA form, the CDR3 reads TGCGCCAGCAGCCAAGGGGACTGCGAGGGCTGTGGCTACACCTTC. Its protein is CASSQGDCEGCGYTF. The chain joins TRBV4-1 to TRBJ1-2; D possibly corresponds to TRBD1 (5 bases). Germline values: CDR1 MGHRA, CDR2 YSYEKL. The CDR3 is made up of 15 amino acids. The V and J ends lost 1 base and 7 bases respectively, with 16 bases between them.

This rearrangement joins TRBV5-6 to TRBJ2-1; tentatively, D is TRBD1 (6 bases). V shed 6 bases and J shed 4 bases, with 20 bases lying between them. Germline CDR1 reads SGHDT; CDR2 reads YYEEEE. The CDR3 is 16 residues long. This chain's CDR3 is CASTRIPGAFYNEQFF. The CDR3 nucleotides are TGTGCCAGCACCAGGATCCCAGGGGCCTTTTACAATGAGCAGTTCTTC. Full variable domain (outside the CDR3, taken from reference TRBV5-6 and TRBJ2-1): DAGVTQSPTHLIKTRGQQVTLRCSPKSGHDTVSWYQQALGQGPQFIFQYYEEEERQRGNFPDRFSGHQFPNYSSELNVNALLLGDSALYLCASTRIPGAFYNEQFFGPGTRLTVL.

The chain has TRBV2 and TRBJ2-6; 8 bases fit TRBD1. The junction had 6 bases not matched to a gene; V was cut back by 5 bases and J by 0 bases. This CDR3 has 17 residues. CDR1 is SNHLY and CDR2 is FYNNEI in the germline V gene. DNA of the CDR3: TGTGCCAGCAGTCCCTCGGGACAGGTCTCTGGGGCCAACGTCCTGACTTTC. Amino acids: CASSPSGQVSGANVLTF.

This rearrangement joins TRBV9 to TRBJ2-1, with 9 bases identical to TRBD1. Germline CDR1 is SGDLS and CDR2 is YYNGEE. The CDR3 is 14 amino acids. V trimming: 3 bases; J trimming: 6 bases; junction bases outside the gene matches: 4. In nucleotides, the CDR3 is TGTGCCAGCAGCGGGGGACAGGGTATCAATGAGCAGTTCTTC. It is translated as CASSGGQGINEQFF. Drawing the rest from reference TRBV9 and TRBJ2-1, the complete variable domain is DSGVTQTPKHLITATGQRVTLRCSPRSGDLSVYWYQQSLDQGLQFLIQYYNGEERAKGNILERFSAQQFPDLHSELNLSSLELGDSALYFCASSGGQGINEQFFGPGTRLTVL.

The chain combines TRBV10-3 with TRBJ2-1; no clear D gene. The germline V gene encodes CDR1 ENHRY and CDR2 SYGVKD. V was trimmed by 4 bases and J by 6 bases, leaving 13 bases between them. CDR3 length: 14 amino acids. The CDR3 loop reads CAISALSSGNEQFF. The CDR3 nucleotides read TGTGCCATCAGTGCTTTATCCTCAGGCAATGAGCAGTTCTTC.

The CDR3 DNA reads TGTGCCAGCAGTTTTACGGGACGCACAGATACGCAGTATTTT. It is translated as CASSFTGRTDTQYF. The rearrangement links TRBV27 to TRBJ2-3, with D perhaps given as TRBD1 or TRBD2 (5 bases each). Germline-derived CDR1 and CDR2 are MNHEY and SMNVEV (reference sequence). The V end lost 3 bases, the J end lost 1 base, and 8 bases lay between the germline ends. The CDR3 sequence is 14 residues long.

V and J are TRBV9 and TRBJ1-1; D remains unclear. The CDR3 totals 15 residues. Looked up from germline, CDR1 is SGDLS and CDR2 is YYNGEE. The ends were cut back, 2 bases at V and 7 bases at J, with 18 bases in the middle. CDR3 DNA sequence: TGTGCCAGCAGCGTCGGGGTCGGAGGGTGGAGTGAAGCTTTCTTT. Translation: CASSVGVGGWSEAFF.

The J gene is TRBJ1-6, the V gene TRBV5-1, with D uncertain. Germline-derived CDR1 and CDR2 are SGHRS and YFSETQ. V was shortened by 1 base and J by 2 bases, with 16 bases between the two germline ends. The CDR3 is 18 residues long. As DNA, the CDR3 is TGCGCCAGCAGCTTGAATGGGTTACAGTATACCTATAATTCACCCCTCCACTTT. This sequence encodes CASSLNGLQYTYNSPLHF. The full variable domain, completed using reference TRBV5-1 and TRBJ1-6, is KAGVTQTPRYLIKTRGQQVTLSCSPISGHRSVSWYQQTPGQGLQFLFEYFSETQRNKGNFPGRFSGRQFSNSRSEMNVSTLELGDSALYLCASSLNGLQYTYNSPLHFGNGTRLTVT.

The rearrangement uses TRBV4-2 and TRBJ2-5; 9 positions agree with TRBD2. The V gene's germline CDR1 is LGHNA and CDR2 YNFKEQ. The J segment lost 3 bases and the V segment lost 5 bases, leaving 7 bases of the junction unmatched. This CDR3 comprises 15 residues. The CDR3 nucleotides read TGTGCCAGCAGCTTGAATATAGCGGGAGAAGAGACCCAGTACTTC. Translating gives CASSLNIAGEETQYF.

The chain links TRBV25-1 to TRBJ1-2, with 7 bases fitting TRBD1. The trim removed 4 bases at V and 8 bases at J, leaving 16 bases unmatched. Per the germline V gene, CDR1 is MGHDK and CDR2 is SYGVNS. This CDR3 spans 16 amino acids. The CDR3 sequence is CASSATGTVRLSGYTF. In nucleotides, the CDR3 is TGTGCCAGCAGTGCGACCGGGACAGTACGGCTTTCGGGCTACACCTTC.

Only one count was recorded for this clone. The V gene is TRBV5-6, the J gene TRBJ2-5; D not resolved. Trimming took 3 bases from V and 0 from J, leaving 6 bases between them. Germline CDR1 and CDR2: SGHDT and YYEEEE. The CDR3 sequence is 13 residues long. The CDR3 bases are TGTGCCAGCAGCTGGCCGGACCAAGAGACCCAGTACTTC. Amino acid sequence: CASSWPDQETQYF.

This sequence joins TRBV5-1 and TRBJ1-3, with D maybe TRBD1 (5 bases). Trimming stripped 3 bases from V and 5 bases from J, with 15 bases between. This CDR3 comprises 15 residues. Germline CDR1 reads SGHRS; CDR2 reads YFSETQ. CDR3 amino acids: CASSWDGDLRNTIYF. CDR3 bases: TGCGCCAGCAGCTGGGACGGCGACCTAAGAAACACCATATATTTT.

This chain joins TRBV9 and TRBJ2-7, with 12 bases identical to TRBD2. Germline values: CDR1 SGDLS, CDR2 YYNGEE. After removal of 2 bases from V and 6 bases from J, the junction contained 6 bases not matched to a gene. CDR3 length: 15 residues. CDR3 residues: CASSVLTSGRSEQYF. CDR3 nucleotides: TGTGCCAGCAGCGTGCTGACTAGCGGGAGATCCGAGCAGTACTTC.

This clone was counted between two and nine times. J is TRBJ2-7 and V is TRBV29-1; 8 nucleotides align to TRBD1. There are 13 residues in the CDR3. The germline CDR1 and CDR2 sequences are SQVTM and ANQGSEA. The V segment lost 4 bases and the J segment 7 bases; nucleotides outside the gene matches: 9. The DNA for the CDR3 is TGCAGCGTTGTTGACAGGGGCCTTAGGGAGCAGTACTTC. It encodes CSVVDRGLREQYF.

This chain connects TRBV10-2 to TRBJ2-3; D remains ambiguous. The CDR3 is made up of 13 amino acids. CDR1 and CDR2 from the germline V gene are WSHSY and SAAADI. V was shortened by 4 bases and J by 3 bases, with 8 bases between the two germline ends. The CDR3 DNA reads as TGCGCCAGCAGTGTTAAAGGGACAGATACGCAGTATTTT. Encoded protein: CASSVKGTDTQYF.

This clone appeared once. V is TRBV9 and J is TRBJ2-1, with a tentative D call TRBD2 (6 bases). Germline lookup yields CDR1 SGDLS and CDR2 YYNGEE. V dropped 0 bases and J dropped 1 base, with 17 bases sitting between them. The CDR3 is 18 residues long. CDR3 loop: CASSVGLGRGLSYNEQFF. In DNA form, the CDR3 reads TGTGCCAGCAGCGTAGGGTTGGGGCGGGGACTTTCCTACAATGAGCAGTTCTTC.

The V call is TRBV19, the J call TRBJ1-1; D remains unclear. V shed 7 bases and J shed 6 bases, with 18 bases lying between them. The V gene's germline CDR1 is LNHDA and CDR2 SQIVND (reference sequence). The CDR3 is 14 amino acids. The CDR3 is CASKGPRRVAEAFF. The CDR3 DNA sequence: TGTGCCAGTAAAGGACCCCGGAGGGTAGCTGAAGCTTTCTTT.

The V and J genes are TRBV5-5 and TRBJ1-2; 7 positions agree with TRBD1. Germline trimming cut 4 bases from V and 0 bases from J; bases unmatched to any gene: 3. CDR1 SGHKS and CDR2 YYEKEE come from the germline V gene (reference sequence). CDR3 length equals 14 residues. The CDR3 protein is CASSQGTANYGYTF. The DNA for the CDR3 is TGTGCCAGCAGCCAAGGGACAGCTAACTATGGCTACACCTTC. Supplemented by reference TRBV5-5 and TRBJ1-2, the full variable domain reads DAGVTQSPTHLIKTRGQQVTLRCSPISGHKSVSWYQQVLGQGPQFIFQYYEKEERGRGNFPDRFSARQFPNYSSELNVNALLLGDSALYLCASSQGTANYGYTFGSGTRLTVV.

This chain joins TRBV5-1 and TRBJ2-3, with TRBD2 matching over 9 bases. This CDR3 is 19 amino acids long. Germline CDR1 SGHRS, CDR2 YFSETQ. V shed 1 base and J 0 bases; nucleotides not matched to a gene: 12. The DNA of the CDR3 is TGCGCCAGCAGCTTGATTGGTGGTAGCGGGGGCTCTAGCACAGATACGCAGTATTTT. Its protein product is CASSLIGGSGGSSTDTQYF.

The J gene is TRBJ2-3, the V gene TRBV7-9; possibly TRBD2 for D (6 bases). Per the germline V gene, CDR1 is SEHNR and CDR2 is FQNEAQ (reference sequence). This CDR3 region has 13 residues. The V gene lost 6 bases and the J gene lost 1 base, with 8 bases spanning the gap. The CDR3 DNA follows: TGTGCCAGCAGATGGGAGGGCACAGATACGCAGTATTTT. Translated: CASRWEGTDTQYF.

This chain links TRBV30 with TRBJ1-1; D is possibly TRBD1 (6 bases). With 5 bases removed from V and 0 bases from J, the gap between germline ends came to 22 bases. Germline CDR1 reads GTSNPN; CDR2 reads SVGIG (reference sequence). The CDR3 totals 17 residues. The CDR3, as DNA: TGTGCCTGGCACTTTGGCAGGGGAGGCCGAATGAACACTGAAGCTTTCTTT. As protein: CAWHFGRGGRMNTEAFF.

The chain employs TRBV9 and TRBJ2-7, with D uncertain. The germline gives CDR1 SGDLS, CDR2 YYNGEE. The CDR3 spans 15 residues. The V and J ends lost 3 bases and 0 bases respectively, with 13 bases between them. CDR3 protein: CASSALEFSSYEQYF. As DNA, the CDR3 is TGTGCCAGCAGCGCGCTAGAGTTCTCCTCCTACGAGCAGTACTTC.

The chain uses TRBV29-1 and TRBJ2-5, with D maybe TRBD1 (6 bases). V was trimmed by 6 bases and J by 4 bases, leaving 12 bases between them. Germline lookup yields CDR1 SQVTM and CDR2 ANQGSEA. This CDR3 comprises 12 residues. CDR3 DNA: TGCAGCGTCGAACAGGGTTCAGAGACCCAGTACTTC. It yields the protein CSVEQGSETQYF. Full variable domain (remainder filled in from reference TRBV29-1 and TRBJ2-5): SAVISQKPSRDICQRGTSLTIQCQVDSQVTMMFWYRQQPGQSLTLIATANQGSEATYESGFVIDKFPISRPNLTFSTLTVSNMSPEDSSIYLCSVEQGSETQYFGPGTRLLVL.